A single sample is the source of the 29 T cell receptor beta chains below, sequenced in a study of shared clonotypes between healthy human individuals. TCRdb's table, derived via immunoSEQ multiplex PCR, lists solely in-frame clones and lacks some. The sample lists hundreds of thousands of clones, more than 95% occurring once. Sequenced sample: naive CD4+ T cells sorted from blood. The subset here: CD45RA+ positively selected. The origin of the receptors is a woman in her twenties or thirties in good health.

The gene calls are TRBV5-1 and TRBJ2-7; D is ambiguous. In germline, CDR1 is SGHRS, CDR2 YFSETQ. The CDR3 runs 16 residues. The V and J ends lost 4 bases and 0 bases respectively, with 17 bases between them. CDR3 sequence reads: CASSDGPLTSSYEQYF. DNA of the CDR3: TGCGCCAGCAGCGACGGACCTCTTACGAGCTCCTACGAGCAGTACTTC.

The rearrangement links TRBV28 to TRBJ2-1; 11 bases match TRBD2. The CDR3 covers 17 residues. The V gene's germline CDR1 is MDHEN and CDR2 SYDVKM. The V segment lost 1 base and the J segment 6 bases; nucleotides outside the gene matches: 8. CDR3 DNA: TGTGCCAGCAGTTTATTACTAGCGGGAGTGTTTGGCAATGAGCAGTTCTTC. It translates to CASSLLLAGVFGNEQFF.

The chain links TRBV5-1 to TRBJ1-1; D gene ambiguous. This CDR3 spans 13 amino acids. Germline V gives CDR1 SGHRS, CDR2 YFSETQ. Trimming removed 3 bases from V and 2 bases from J, with 8 bases in between. The CDR3 DNA reads TGCGCCAGCAGCTCAAATATTAACACTGAAGCTTTCTTT. It codes for CASSSNINTEAFF.

This clone came up once. The chain recombines TRBV5-1 with TRBJ2-1, with TRBD1 matching over 8 bases. This CDR3 has 15 residues. V shed 1 base, J shed 9 bases, and the junction held 9 bases outside the gene matches. Germline V gene lookup returns CDR1 SGHRS and CDR2 YFSETQ. CDR3 sequence: CASSLLFGQGGEQFF. DNA for the CDR3: TGCGCCAGCAGCTTGCTCTTTGGACAGGGCGGTGAGCAGTTCTTC.

The V gene is TRBV29-1, the J gene TRBJ1-1, with a possible D match to TRBD1 (6 bases). V lost 1 base, J lost 1 base, and 7 bases lay in between. Germline values: CDR1 SQVTM, CDR2 ANQGSEA. The CDR3 consists of 13 residues. The DNA of the CDR3 is TGCAGCGTTGAAGGGACAGAGAACACTGAAGCTTTCTTT. Translation gives CSVEGTENTEAFF.

This chain joins TRBV4-1 and TRBJ2-5; tentatively, D is TRBD1 (7 bases). The last part of the DNA fits TRBJ2-7 better; the J call may be wrong. Germline CDR1 MGHRA, CDR2 YSYEKL. There are 17 residues in the CDR3. CDR3 in DNA: TGCGCCAGCAGCCAACCTGGGACCAGGGGGGAATCCTACGAGCAGTACTTC. It is translated as CASSQPGTRGESYEQYF.

The chain combines TRBV28 with TRBJ2-7, with D perhaps TRBD1 (5 bases). The CDR3 consists of 13 residues. Looked up from germline, CDR1 is MDHEN and CDR2 is SYDVKM. Trimming removed 5 bases at V and 0 bases at J, with 8 bases between. CDR3 region: CASSAGNSYEQYF. DNA of the CDR3: TGTGCCAGCAGTGCAGGGAACTCCTACGAGCAGTACTTC.

V gene TRBV19 combines with J gene TRBJ1-4, with D maybe TRBD1 (6 bases). Germline V gene data show CDR1 as LNHDA and CDR2 as SQIVND (reference sequence). There are 16 residues in the CDR3. The V and J ends lost 5 bases and 1 base respectively, with 14 bases between them. This CDR3 is CASSQDWGRTNEKLFF. CDR3 DNA: TGTGCCAGTAGTCAGGACTGGGGGCGAACTAATGAAAAACTGTTTTTT.

V gene TRBV19 combines with J gene TRBJ2-3; TRBD2 is a possible D gene (6 bases). Germline CDR1 is LNHDA and CDR2 is SQIVND (reference sequence). V was clipped by 7 bases and J by 2 bases, with 10 bases between them. The CDR3 is 13 amino acids. CDR3 nucleotides: TGTGCCAGTATGGAGGGAAACACAGATACGCAGTATTTT. It yields the protein CASMEGNTDTQYF.

This clone was counted once. The rearrangement links TRBV6-4 to TRBJ2-7; D gene unclear. This CDR3 has 16 amino acids. Germline V gene lookup returns CDR1 MRHNA and CDR2 SNTAGT. Between the trimmed V and J ends, which lost 4 bases and 1 base, there was a span of 17 bases. CDR3 nucleotide sequence: TGTGCCAGCAGTGCGCAGGCCACTCGTAATTCCTACGAGCAGTACTTC. Amino acids: CASSAQATRNSYEQYF.

The DNA for the CDR3 is TGTGCCATCAGTGAGTATCCGACAGCTGGCTACACCTTC. It encodes CAISEYPTAGYTF. V gene TRBV10-3 combines with J gene TRBJ1-2, with a possible D match to TRBD1 (5 bases). CDR1 and CDR2 from the germline V gene are ENHRY and SYGVKD. Trimming took 1 base from V and 7 from J, leaving 10 bases between them. The CDR3 length is 13 residues.

The chain employs TRBV19 and TRBJ2-3; 7 positions agree with TRBD1. Germline assignment: CDR1 LNHDA and CDR2 SQIVND (reference sequence). V was clipped by 5 bases and J by 3 bases; unmatched bases: 5. The CDR3 totals 14 residues. The CDR3 sequence is CASSEDRLTDTQYF. CDR3 nucleotides: TGTGCCAGTAGTGAGGACAGGTTAACAGATACGCAGTATTTT.

V and J are TRBV2 and TRBJ2-7, with 8 positions matching TRBD2. The CDR3 extends over 16 amino acids. CDR1 and CDR2 (germline): SNHLY, FYNNEI. Trimming removed 6 bases from V and 3 bases from J; junction bases left unmatched: 13. CDR3 in amino acids: CASRESGSKLYYEQYF. DNA for the CDR3: TGTGCCAGCAGGGAAAGCGGGAGTAAACTATACTACGAGCAGTACTTC.

The chain joins TRBV5-5 to TRBJ2-7; no definite D call. Between the trimmed V and J ends, which lost 4 bases and 1 base, there was a span of 18 bases. The CDR3 has 16 residues. From germline, CDR1 is SGHKS and CDR2 YYEKEE (reference sequence). The CDR3 loop reads CASSTTRPGWSYEQYF. CDR3 DNA sequence: TGTGCCAGCAGCACTACGAGGCCCGGGTGGTCCTACGAGCAGTACTTC.

The chain couples TRBV27 to TRBJ2-1, with 7 bases matching TRBD2. CDR3 length equals 15 residues. J was trimmed by 6 bases and V by 1 base; bases with no gene match: 6. Looked up from germline, CDR1 is MNHEY and CDR2 is SMNVEV (reference sequence). The CDR3 DNA sequence: TGTGCCAGCAGTTTATTTTCGGGGGGAATCAATGAGCAGTTCTTC. Its translation is CASSLFSGGINEQFF.

The genes are TRBV5-8 and TRBJ2-7; D is unresolved. The CDR3 has 13 residues. Germline CDR1 reads SGHTS; CDR2 reads YDEGEE. Trimming took off 2 bases at V and 2 bases at J, with 8 bases between the two ends. The CDR3 protein is CASSLIGAYEQYF. The CDR3 DNA is TGTGCCAGCAGCTTAATCGGAGCCTACGAGCAGTACTTC.

This chain connects TRBV11-2 to TRBJ1-3; D unclear. V lost 7 bases and J 0 bases, leaving 19 bases between the germline ends. Germline V lookup: CDR1 SGHAT, CDR2 FQNNGV. The CDR3 length is 17 residues. The CDR3 reads CASNTFEGATSGNTIYF. The CDR3 DNA sequence: TGTGCCAGCAACACCTTTGAGGGAGCCACCTCTGGAAACACCATATATTTT.

This sequence joins TRBV28 and TRBJ2-7; no clear D. V lost 2 bases, J lost 2 bases, and 10 bases lay in between. The CDR3 extends over 14 amino acids. Germline V lookup: CDR1 MDHEN, CDR2 SYDVKM. CDR3 amino acids: CASSLNALTYEQYF. In DNA form, the CDR3 reads TGTGCCAGCAGTTTAAACGCACTAACCTACGAGCAGTACTTC.

CDR3 region: CASSLLQDTYEQYF. DNA for the CDR3: TGTGCCAGCAGCTTACTACAGGATACCTACGAGCAGTACTTC. The V and J genes are TRBV7-6 and TRBJ2-7, with D perhaps TRBD1 (5 bases). This CDR3 contains 14 residues. In germline, CDR1 is SGHVS, CDR2 FNYEAQ. V lost 2 bases, J lost 2 bases, and 10 bases lay in between.

Concerning this clone: The same CDR3 can be traced to other DNA sequences in this sample. The gene calls are TRBV6-1 and TRBJ2-5, with 10 bases aligning to TRBD2. Germline V gene sequence: CDR1 MNHNS, CDR2 SASEGT. This CDR3 has 15 amino acids. V dropped 3 bases and J dropped 4; count of bases not matched to a gene: 5. The CDR3 DNA follows: TGTGCCAGCAGTGAGTCCGGGACTAGCGTAGAGACCCAGTACTTC. This translates into CASSESGTSVETQYF.

Worth noting for this clone: This CDR3 is also generated by other DNA sequences in the sample. V gene TRBV5-1 combines with J gene TRBJ2-1; 10 bases agree with TRBD2. V lost 4 bases and J lost 4; bases outside the gene matches: 5. This CDR3 spans 15 amino acids. Germline V gene sequence: CDR1 SGHRS, CDR2 YFSETQ. CDR3: CASSRGLAVYNEQFF. Here the CDR3 DNA reads TGCGCCAGCAGCCGAGGACTAGCGGTATACAATGAGCAGTTCTTC.

This clone was seen once. The J gene is TRBJ2-1, the V gene TRBV18; D may be TRBD1 (5 bases). The CDR3 length is 13 residues. Per germline, CDR1 KGHSH and CDR2 LQKENI. Deletions cut 8 bases from V and 4 bases from J, with 12 bases between. CDR3 residues: CASGQGFYNEQFF. DNA of the CDR3: TGTGCCAGCGGCCAGGGATTTTACAATGAGCAGTTCTTC.

Worth noting for this clone: The same CDR3 also results from other DNA sequences found in this sample. The rearrangement joins TRBV5-4 to TRBJ2-5; D possibly corresponds to TRBD2 (6 bases). The CDR3 length is 13 residues. The V gene's germline CDR1 is SGHNT and CDR2 YYREEE (reference sequence). Trimming stripped 2 bases from V and 5 bases from J, with 10 bases between. The CDR3 DNA sequence: TGTGCCAGCAGCTTTGAAGGAGGGGAGACCCAGTACTTC. It codes for CASSFEGGETQYF.

The chain links TRBV7-9 to TRBJ1-1, with 7 bases aligning to TRBD1. J was trimmed by 4 bases and V by 6 bases; bases with no gene match: 8. Germline V gene sequence: CDR1 SEHNR, CDR2 FQNEAQ (reference sequence). The CDR3 totals 14 residues. CDR3 amino acids: CASSPQGGITEAFF. CDR3 nucleotides: TGTGCCAGCAGTCCCCAGGGGGGTATCACTGAAGCTTTCTTT. Drawing the rest from reference TRBV7-9 and TRBJ1-1, the complete variable domain is DTGVSQNPRHKITKRGQNVTFRCDPISEHNRLYWYRQTLGQGPEFLTYFQNEAQLEKSRLLSDRFSAERPKGSFSTLEIQRTEQGDSAMYLCASSPQGGITEAFFGQGTRLTVV.

The V gene is TRBV30, the J gene TRBJ2-7; the match to TRBD1 covers 7 bases. CDR1 is GTSNPN, CDR2 SVGIG, per germline (reference sequence). CDR3 size: 12 residues. The V and J ends lost 2 bases and 5 bases, in that order; junction bases with no gene match: 3. This CDR3 is CAWSPTGNEQYF. CDR3 in DNA: TGTGCCTGGAGTCCGACAGGGAACGAGCAGTACTTC.

The V and J genes are TRBV10-3 and TRBJ1-1; D not resolved. Germline V gene lookup returns CDR1 ENHRY and CDR2 SYGVKD. This CDR3 comprises 13 residues. Trimming took 6 bases from V and 4 from J, leaving 12 bases between them. The CDR3 reads CAIRKTDTTEAFF. The CDR3 region has the DNA TGTGCCATCAGGAAAACAGATACCACTGAAGCTTTCTTT.

The V gene is TRBV5-1, the J gene TRBJ2-7; the match to TRBD2 covers 8 bases. Germline CDR1 and CDR2: SGHRS and YFSETQ. V lost 9 bases to trimming and J lost 4 bases; unmatched junction nucleotides: 9. The CDR3 has 13 residues. The CDR3 spells CATKREREYEQYF. The CDR3 DNA is TGCGCCACCAAGAGGGAGCGGGAGTACGAGCAGTACTTC.

The chain links TRBV2 to TRBJ2-7; D ambiguous. Between the trimmed V and J ends, which lost 2 bases and 2 bases, there was a span of 7 bases. Germline V gives CDR1 SNHLY, CDR2 FYNNEI. The CDR3 runs 13 residues. CDR3 bases: TGTGCCAGCAGTGAAACTCCACCCTACGAGCAGTACTTC. Amino acids: CASSETPPYEQYF.

The CDR3 here is CASSLRLTSTDTQYF. CDR3 nucleotide sequence: TGTGCCAGCAGTTTACGTTTGACTAGCACAGATACGCAGTATTTT. This chain uses TRBV27 with TRBJ2-3; D is undetermined. Germline V lookup: CDR1 MNHEY, CDR2 SMNVEV (reference sequence). V lost 2 bases, J lost 0 bases, and 9 bases lay in between. This CDR3 comprises 15 residues.